The next 14 T cell receptor beta chains were all read from a single sample in a study of blood T cell dynamics during melanoma immunotherapy. Time point in this sample: week 3, after first cycle of checkpoint inhibitor. This table comes from immunoSEQ multiplex PCR, and its TCRdb copy is limited to in-frame clones, with some not included. The sample includes 15,000 or so clones, around 85% of them seen just once. Sequenced here: blood, sampled from a patient treated with checkpoint blockade. The receptors stem from a human donor with melanoma.

V gene TRBV19 combines with J gene TRBJ1-3; D remains unclear. V was trimmed by 5 bases and J by 0 bases, leaving 8 bases between them. CDR1 and CDR2 (germline): LNHDA, SQIVND (reference sequence). The CDR3 is made up of 14 amino acids. The CDR3 sequence: CASSAQHSGNTIYF. CDR3 in DNA: TGTGCCAGTAGTGCTCAGCACTCTGGAAACACCATATATTTT.

This clone was detected only a few times. The gene calls are TRBV7-6 and TRBJ1-1; 8 positions match TRBD1. CDR1 SGHVS and CDR2 FNYEAQ come from the germline V gene. Trimming took 4 bases from V and 4 from J; bases not matched to a gene: 8. This CDR3 region has 15 residues. The CDR3 sequence: CASSSWTGKGTEAFF. Here the CDR3 DNA reads TGTGCCAGCAGCTCGTGGACAGGGAAGGGCACTGAAGCTTTCTTT.

This clone came up once. The V and J genes are TRBV28 and TRBJ2-7; TRBD1 is a possible D gene (6 bases). The CDR3 runs to 14 residues. Per the germline V gene, CDR1 is MDHEN and CDR2 is SYDVKM. Trimming removed 5 bases from V and 1 base from J, with 12 bases in between. CDR3 sequence (DNA): TGTGCCAGCAGTAAGACAGGCCGGTCCTACGAGCAGTACTTC. It codes for CASSKTGRSYEQYF.

The V and J genes are TRBV28 and TRBJ2-1, with TRBD2 matching 11 bases. Germline assignment: CDR1 MDHEN and CDR2 SYDVKM. CDR3 length equals 13 residues. The junction had 6 bases not matched to a gene; V was cut back by 4 bases and J by 13 bases. CDR3 loop: CASSSLAGVDQFF. DNA for the CDR3: TGTGCCAGCAGTTCACTAGCGGGAGTCGATCAGTTCTTC.

The CDR3 sequence is CASSPGTSGNEQYF. For the CDR3, the DNA is TGTGCCAGCAGCCCCGGGACTAGCGGGAACGAGCAGTACTTC. The rearrangement uses TRBV11-2 and TRBJ2-7; 13 bases fit TRBD2. Germline CDR1 and CDR2: SGHAT and FQNNGV. J gave up 5 bases and V 5 bases, and 3 bases lay outside the gene matches. The CDR3 consists of 14 residues.

Turning to this clone: Distinct nucleotide sequences in the sample also encode this CDR3. The rearrangement uses TRBV9 and TRBJ2-3; D gene ambiguous. Germline lookup yields CDR1 SGDLS and CDR2 YYNGEE. The CDR3 runs to 13 residues. V lost 2 bases and J 1 base, leaving 5 bases between the germline ends. The CDR3 here is CASSVRGTDTQYF. The DNA of the CDR3 is TGTGCCAGCAGCGTTCGCGGCACAGATACGCAGTATTTT.

The chain combines TRBV4-3 with TRBJ2-5; no definite D call. V lost 0 bases and J lost 5, with 7 bases in between. The CDR3 length is 13 residues. Germline V CDR1 and CDR2: LGHNA, YSLEER. The CDR3 DNA sequence: TGCGCCAGCAGCCAAGAGGGGTGGGAGACCCAGTACTTC. The encoded protein is CASSQEGWETQYF.

The J gene is TRBJ2-1, the V gene TRBV19; 7 nucleotides line up with TRBD2. Germline values: CDR1 LNHDA, CDR2 SQIVND (reference sequence). CDR3 length equals 14 residues. Germline trimming cut 3 bases from V and 7 bases from J; bases unmatched to any gene: 6. The CDR3 coding sequence is TGTGCCAGTAGTATTAACCGCGGGAGAAATGAGCAGTTCTTC. It yields the protein CASSINRGRNEQFF. The whole variable domain, remainder taken from reference TRBV19 and TRBJ2-1, is DGGITQSPKYLFRKEGQNVTLSCEQNLNHDAMYWYRQDPGQGLRLIYYSQIVNDFQKGDIAEGYSVSREKKESFPLTVTSAQKNPTAFYLCASSINRGRNEQFFGPGTRLTVL.

The genes are TRBV29-1 and TRBJ1-2; D might be TRBD1 (5 bases). The CDR3 totals 14 residues. Germline lookup yields CDR1 SQVTM and CDR2 ANQGSEA. The V end lost 6 bases, the J end lost 1 base, and 15 bases lay between the germline ends. CDR3 sequence (DNA): TGCAGCGTCCCTACGAGGGGAGGTAACTATGGCTACACCTTC. Its protein product is CSVPTRGGNYGYTF.

Sample share makes this clone large (0.1 to 1%). The V call is TRBV6-5, the J call TRBJ2-7; the D gene is possibly TRBD2 (6 bases). The V and J ends lost 6 bases and 3 bases respectively, with 15 bases between them. This CDR3 has 14 amino acids. The germline V gene encodes CDR1 MNHEY and CDR2 SVGAGI. The CDR3 loop is CASSPGGGGYEQYF. Written as DNA, the CDR3 is TGTGCCAGCAGCCCCGGGGGAGGCGGCTACGAGCAGTACTTC.

This chain uses TRBV23-1 with TRBJ2-7; the D is unclear. TRBV23-1 is reported as an ORF; its role is uncertain. Trimming took 7 bases from V and 2 from J, leaving 21 bases between them. The CDR3 length is 16 residues. CDR3: CASIWPRATVTYEQYF. The CDR3 DNA reads as TGCGCCAGCATTTGGCCCCGGGCTACCGTTACCTACGAGCAGTACTTC.

The rearrangement uses TRBV11-2 and TRBJ2-3, with TRBD2 identical over 9 bases. Germline V gives CDR1 SGHAT, CDR2 FQNNGV. After removal of 0 bases from V and 4 bases from J, the junction contained 8 bases not matched to a gene. This CDR3 comprises 17 residues. This chain's CDR3 is CASSLDGAGGFPDTQYF. The CDR3 region has the DNA TGTGCCAGCAGCTTAGATGGGGCGGGAGGGTTCCCAGATACGCAGTATTTT.

The chain joins TRBV29-1 to TRBJ2-3; D might be TRBD2 (6 bases). The CDR3 sequence is 16 residues long. V shed 0 bases and J shed 4 bases, with 17 bases lying between them. The germline V gene has CDR1 SQVTM and CDR2 ANQGSEA. CDR3 protein: CSVEDDETSVSDTQYF. DNA of the CDR3: TGCAGCGTTGAAGATGACGAGACTAGTGTGTCAGATACGCAGTATTTT.

The J gene is TRBJ2-3, the V gene TRBV7-2; 13 bases fit TRBD2. The CDR3 totals 17 residues. The germline CDR1 and CDR2 sequences are SGHTA and FQGNSA. V gave up 5 bases and J gave up 5 bases; unmatched junction bases: 10. The CDR3, as DNA: TGTGCCAGCAGCACTCGGACTAGCGGGAGTCAGGGAGATACGCAGTATTTT. The encoded protein is CASSTRTSGSQGDTQYF.